The 18 T cell receptor beta chains given below trace back to one sample, sequenced in a study of blood T cell repertoires in COVID-19. TCRdb's copy holds only in-frame clones and misses some; the assay was immunoSEQ multiplex PCR. Of about 350,000 clones listed, approximately 89% are singletons. The specimen sequenced was peripheral blood. All receptors derive from a woman aged 60-75 years with COVID-19, enrolled during active disease.

The chain joins TRBV18 to TRBJ2-3; D is ambiguous. This CDR3 is 13 amino acids long. V was cut by 3 bases and J by 3 bases, with 7 bases left in between. Germline assignment: CDR1 KGHSH and CDR2 LQKENI. Written as DNA, the CDR3 is TGTGCCAGCTCACCCCCCCGGACAGATACGCAGTATTTT. Its protein product is CASSPPRTDTQYF.

V is TRBV2 and J is TRBJ1-2; weak D call: TRBD1 (5 bases). This CDR3 is 14 amino acids long. Germline V gene sequence: CDR1 SNHLY, CDR2 FYNNEI. Trimming cost V 6 bases and J 4 bases, with 15 bases left between them. In DNA form, the CDR3 reads TGTGCCAGCAGCCCCGGACGGGGACTCTATGGCTACACCTTC. As protein: CASSPGRGLYGYTF.

This rearrangement joins TRBV5-1 to TRBJ2-5, with TRBD2 as a possible D gene (5 bases). Per the germline V gene, CDR1 is SGHRS and CDR2 is YFSETQ. Trimming removed 1 base at V and 2 bases at J, with 12 bases between. CDR3 size: 15 residues. CDR3 amino acids: CASSLSGIQQETQYF. The CDR3 coding sequence is TGCGCCAGCAGCTTGTCGGGGATCCAGCAAGAGACCCAGTACTTC.

This chain uses TRBV7-2 with TRBJ1-6; 7 bases are a match to TRBD1. V lost 4 bases, J lost 7 bases, and 7 bases stayed unmatched. In germline, CDR1 is SGHTA, CDR2 FQGNSA. The CDR3 is 15 amino acids. The CDR3 region is CASSYSGTANSPLHF. The CDR3 nucleotides read TGTGCCAGCAGCTACTCCGGGACAGCCAATTCACCCCTCCACTTT.

The chain carries TRBV14 and TRBJ1-1, with 10 bases that match TRBD1. Germline V CDR1 and CDR2: SGHDN, FVKESK. The trim removed 4 bases at V and 4 bases at J, leaving 3 bases unmatched. The CDR3 is made up of 14 amino acids. The CDR3 DNA is TGTGCCAGCAGCCTCTGGACAGGGGGCACTGAAGCTTTCTTT. Translation: CASSLWTGGTEAFF.

The DNA of the CDR3 is TGTGCCTGGAGTATTCACGGGGAAAAACTGTTTTTT. Its translation: CAWSIHGEKLFF. This sequence joins TRBV30 and TRBJ1-4; D unresolved. The germline CDR1 and CDR2 sequences are GTSNPN and SVGIG (reference sequence). Trimming pared 2 bases from V and 8 bases from J, leaving 9 bases between. The CDR3 has 12 residues.

This clone was picked up one time. The CDR3 DNA is TGTGCCAGCACCCTTGGAGGGGCCACAGATACGCAGTATTTT. Amino acids: CASTLGGATDTQYF. The J gene is TRBJ2-3, the V gene TRBV6-5, with a possible D match to TRBD2 (6 bases). Trimming removed 7 bases at V and 2 bases at J, with 13 bases between. Looked up from germline, CDR1 is MNHEY and CDR2 is SVGAGI. CDR3 size: 14 residues.

The genes are TRBV14 and TRBJ1-1, with 8 bases lining up with TRBD1. Trimming took 3 bases from V and 6 from J; bases not matched to a gene: 6. Germline V gene data show CDR1 as SGHDN and CDR2 as FVKESK. The length of the CDR3 is 14 residues. In DNA, the CDR3 is TGTGCCAGCAGCCACAGGGGGCTTACCCCTGAAGCTTTCTTT. Residues: CASSHRGLTPEAFF.

The chain is built from TRBV7-2 and TRBJ2-5, with D perhaps matching TRBD2 (5 bases). CDR1 and CDR2 from the germline V gene are SGHTA and FQGNSA. The CDR3 consists of 16 residues. With 4 bases removed from V and 5 bases from J, the gap between germline ends came to 20 bases. The CDR3: CASSSQLVITRETQYF. The CDR3 DNA is TGTGCCAGCAGCTCACAGCTAGTGATCACTAGGGAGACCCAGTACTTC.

The chain recombines TRBV3-1 (or the pseudogene TRBV3-2) with TRBJ1-2; TRBD1 is a possible D gene (5 bases). With 3 bases removed from V and 4 bases from J, the gap between germline ends came to 12 bases. The CDR3 totals 14 residues. The germline V gene encodes CDR1 LGHDT and CDR2 YNNKEL (reference sequence). The CDR3 here is CASSQETATYGYTF. Here the CDR3 DNA reads TGTGCCAGCAGCCAGGAGACAGCCACCTATGGCTACACCTTC.

This chain uses TRBV18 with TRBJ2-1; the match to TRBD2 covers 7 bases. V dropped 4 bases and J dropped 8; count of bases not matched to a gene: 8. CDR3 length: 14 amino acids. The germline V gene encodes CDR1 KGHSH and CDR2 LQKENI. The CDR3 spells CASSQGLTLDEQFF. CDR3 in DNA: TGTGCCAGCTCACAGGGACTAACCTTGGATGAGCAGTTCTTC.

This clone was observed a few times. The V call is TRBV19, the J call TRBJ1-5, with D possibly TRBD1 on 5 matching bases. The CDR3 is made up of 15 amino acids. The V and J ends lost 5 bases and 7 bases respectively, with 18 bases between them. Germline V gene sequence: CDR1 LNHDA, CDR2 SQIVND (reference sequence). Here the CDR3 DNA reads TGTGCCAGTAGTCCCCAGGGCACCAGCCGACAGCCCCAGCATTTT. Translating gives CASSPQGTSRQPQHF.

For the CDR3, the DNA is TGTGCCAGCTCATCCCAACCCGTGACAGGGTTCTACGAGCAGTACTTC. It yields the protein CASSSQPVTGFYEQYF. The V call is TRBV18, the J call TRBJ2-7; 7 bases are a match to TRBD1. The CDR3 length is 16 residues. Germline V gene data show CDR1 as KGHSH and CDR2 as LQKENI. With 5 bases clipped from V and 3 bases from J, the junction kept 13 bases outside the gene matches.

The count of this clone is one. Within the sample, other DNA sequences also encode this same CDR3. The rearrangement links TRBV29-1 to TRBJ1-2, with D maybe TRBD1 (5 bases). This CDR3 region has 12 residues. V was clipped by 4 bases and J by 2 bases, with 8 bases between them. Looked up from germline, CDR1 is SQVTM and CDR2 is ANQGSEA. CDR3 in amino acids: CSVGGQNYGYTF. CDR3 sequence (DNA): TGCAGCGTTGGGGGCCAAAACTATGGCTACACCTTC.

V and J are TRBV5-1 and TRBJ2-7; 7 bases fit TRBD1. The CDR3 length is 16 residues. Per germline, CDR1 SGHRS and CDR2 YFSETQ. J was trimmed by 3 bases and V by 0 bases; bases with no gene match: 9. This chain's CDR3 is CASSLEGGRQGYEQYF. The CDR3 coding sequence is TGCGCCAGCAGCTTGGAAGGAGGAAGACAGGGCTACGAGCAGTACTTC. The variable domain in full, with the rest retrieved from reference TRBV5-1 and TRBJ2-7, is KAGVTQTPRYLIKTRGQQVTLSCSPISGHRSVSWYQQTPGQGLQFLFEYFSETQRNKGNFPGRFSGRQFSNSRSEMNVSTLELGDSALYLCASSLEGGRQGYEQYFGPGTRLTVT.

V and J are TRBV7-8 and TRBJ1-2; maybe TRBD1 (6 bases). Germline V lookup: CDR1 SGHVS, CDR2 FQNEAQ. Trimming took 8 bases from V and 14 from J, leaving 21 bases between them. The length of the CDR3 is 12 residues. The CDR3 loop reads CASSRDTLSLTF. CDR3 nucleotide sequence: TGTGCCAGCTCCCGGGACACTTTAAGCTTAACCTTC.

The CDR3 DNA is TGTGCCAGCAGCAGAGACACACAAGAGACCCAGTACTTC. Translating it yields CASSRDTQETQYF. The V gene is TRBV5-6, the J gene TRBJ2-5; no definite D call. Germline V gene sequence: CDR1 SGHDT, CDR2 YYEEEE. With 4 bases removed from V and 2 bases from J, the gap between germline ends came to 9 bases. The CDR3 runs to 13 residues.

The chain uses TRBV3-1 (or the pseudogene TRBV3-2) and TRBJ1-1, with D tentatively TRBD1 (6 bases). The CDR3 covers 14 residues. From germline, CDR1 is LGHDT and CDR2 YNNKEL (reference sequence). Trimming took 6 bases from V and 2 from J, leaving 13 bases between them. The DNA of the CDR3 is TGTGCCAGCAGAAGGGGGGGTTCCAACACTGAAGCTTTCTTT. It encodes CASRRGGSNTEAFF.